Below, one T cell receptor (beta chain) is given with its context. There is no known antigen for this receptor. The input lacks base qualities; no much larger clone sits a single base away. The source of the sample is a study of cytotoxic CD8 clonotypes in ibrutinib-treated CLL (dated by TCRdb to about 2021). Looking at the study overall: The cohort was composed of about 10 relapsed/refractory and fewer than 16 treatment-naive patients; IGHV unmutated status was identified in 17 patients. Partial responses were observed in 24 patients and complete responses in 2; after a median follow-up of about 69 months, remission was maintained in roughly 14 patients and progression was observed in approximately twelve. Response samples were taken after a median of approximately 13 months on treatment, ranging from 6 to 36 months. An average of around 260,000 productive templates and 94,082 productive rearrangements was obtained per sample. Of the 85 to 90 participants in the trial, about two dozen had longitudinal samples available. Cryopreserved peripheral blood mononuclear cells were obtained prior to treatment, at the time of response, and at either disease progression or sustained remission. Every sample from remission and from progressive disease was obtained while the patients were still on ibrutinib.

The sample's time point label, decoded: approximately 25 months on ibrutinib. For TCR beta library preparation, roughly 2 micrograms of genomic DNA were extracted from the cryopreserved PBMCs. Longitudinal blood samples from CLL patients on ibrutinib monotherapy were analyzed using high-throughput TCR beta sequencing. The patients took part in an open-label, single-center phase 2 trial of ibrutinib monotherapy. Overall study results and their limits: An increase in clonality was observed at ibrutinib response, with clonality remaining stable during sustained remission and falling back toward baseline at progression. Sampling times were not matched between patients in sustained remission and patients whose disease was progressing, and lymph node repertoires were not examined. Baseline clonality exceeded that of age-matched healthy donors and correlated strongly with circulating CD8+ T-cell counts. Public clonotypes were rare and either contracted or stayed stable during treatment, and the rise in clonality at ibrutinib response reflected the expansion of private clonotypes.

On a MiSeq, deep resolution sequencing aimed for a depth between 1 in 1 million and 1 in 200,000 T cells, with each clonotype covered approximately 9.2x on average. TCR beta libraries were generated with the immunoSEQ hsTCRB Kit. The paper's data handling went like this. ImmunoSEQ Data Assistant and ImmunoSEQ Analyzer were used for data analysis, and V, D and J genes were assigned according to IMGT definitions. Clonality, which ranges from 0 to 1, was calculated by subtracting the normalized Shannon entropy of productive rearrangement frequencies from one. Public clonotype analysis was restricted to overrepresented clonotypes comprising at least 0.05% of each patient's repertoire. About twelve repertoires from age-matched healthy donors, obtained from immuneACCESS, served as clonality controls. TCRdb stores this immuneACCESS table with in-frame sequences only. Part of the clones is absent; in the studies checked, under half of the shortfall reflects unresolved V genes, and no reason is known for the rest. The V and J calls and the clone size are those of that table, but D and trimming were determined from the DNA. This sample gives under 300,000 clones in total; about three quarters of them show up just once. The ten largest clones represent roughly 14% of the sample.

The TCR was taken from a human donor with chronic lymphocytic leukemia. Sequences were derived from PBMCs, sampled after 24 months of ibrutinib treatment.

At the DNA level, the sequence is TGCGCCAGCACCTGGACAGGGAGCTACGAGCAGTACTTC. It is translated as CASTWTGSYEQYF. Recombination connected TRBV5-1 to TRBJ2-7; a stretch of 8 junction bases matches TRBD1. The CDR3, from cysteine to phenylalanine, totals 13 residues. The DNA shown is the 39-base CDR3, in frame from base 1. The germline V end is reduced by 6 bases and the J end by 3 bases; junction bases left unmatched: 5. Reading the germline V gene gives CDR1 SGHRS and CDR2 YFSETQ. The entire variable domain, with the stretches around the CDR3 drawn from the reference TRBV5-1 and TRBJ2-7 proteins, is KAGVTQTPRYLIKTRGQQVTLSCSPISGHRSVSWYQQTPGQGLQFLFEYFSETQRNKGNFPGRFSGRQFSNSRSEMNVSTLELGDSALYLCASTWTGSYEQYFGPGTRLTVT.